This is a list of T cell receptor beta chains from one sample in a study of a mutant IDH1 vaccine in newly diagnosed glioma. These TCRs are of unknown antigen specificity. Sequencing used immunoSEQ multiplex PCR; TCRdb keeps in-frame clones, though not all of them. Of approximately 67,000 clones listed, nearly 85% are singletons. The sequences come from PBMCs, collected from a glioma patient whose treatment included an IDH1 peptide vaccine. These receptors were obtained from a man aged 18 to 29 with glioma. Each CDR3 is given with its conserved first and last residue. D genes are given only for firm matches. Some rows have no size entry. The others give once, few or many, or a class for an expanded clone.

V gene: TRBV4-1; J gene: TRBJ2-7; D gene: TRBD1; clone size: NA; CDR3 protein: CASSQGQGRRYEQYF; CDR3 DNA: TGCGCCAGCAGCCAAGGACAGGGGAGACGCTACGAGCAGTACTTC
V gene: TRBV30; J gene: TRBJ2-7; D gene: TRBD1; clone size: NA; CDR3 protein: CAWSVPGGREAYEQYF; CDR3 DNA: TGTGCCTGGAGTGTACCAGGGGGCAGGGAGGCCTACGAGCAGTACTTC
V gene: TRBV6-1; J gene: TRBJ1-2; D gene: TRBD1; clone size: NA; CDR3 protein: CASSEEGARPRFYGYTF; CDR3 DNA: TGTGCCAGCAGCGAAGAGGGGGCCAGGCCAAGATTCTATGGCTACACCTTC
V gene: TRBV18; J gene: TRBJ2-6; D gene: NA; clone size: NA; CDR3 protein: CASSLETAILSGANVLTF; CDR3 DNA: TGTGCCAGCTCCCTCGAGACAGCCATTCTCTCTGGGGCCAACGTCCTGACTTTC
V gene: TRBV6-1; J gene: TRBJ2-1; D gene: NA; clone size: NA; CDR3 protein: CASRPYTGYNEQFF; CDR3 DNA: TGTGCCAGCAGACCTTACACCGGGTACAATGAGCAGTTCTTC
V gene: TRBV4-2; J gene: TRBJ2-7; D gene: NA; clone size: NA; CDR3 protein: CASSQEREIVYEQYF; CDR3 DNA: TGTGCCAGCAGCCAAGAACGGGAGATAGTCTACGAGCAGTACTTC
V gene: TRBV9; J gene: TRBJ1-1; D gene: NA; clone size: NA; CDR3 protein: CASSVDRGTEAFF; CDR3 DNA: TGTGCCAGCAGCGTAGATCGGGGCACTGAAGCTTTCTTT
V gene: TRBV7-2; J gene: TRBJ1-1; D gene: TRBD1; clone size: NA; CDR3 protein: CASSLDDRDTEAFF; CDR3 DNA: TGTGCCAGCAGCTTAGACGACAGGGACACTGAAGCTTTCTTT
V gene: TRBV4-2; J gene: TRBJ2-3; D gene: NA; clone size: NA; CDR3 protein: CASSRAPDTQYF; CDR3 DNA: TGTGCCAGCAGCCGAGCACCAGATACGCAGTATTTT
V gene: TRBV5-1; J gene: TRBJ2-3; D gene: NA; clone size: once; CDR3 protein: CASSLRQSSTDTQYF; CDR3 DNA: TGCGCCAGCAGCTTGAGACAGTCTAGCACAGATACGCAGTATTTT
V gene: TRBV11-3; J gene: TRBJ2-2; D gene: NA; clone size: once; CDR3 protein: CASSLGRTELFF; CDR3 DNA: TGTGCCAGCAGCCTCGGGAGAACTGAGCTGTTTTTT
V gene: TRBV30; J gene: TRBJ1-2; D gene: TRBD1; clone size: NA; CDR3 protein: CAWSLSRDRAYTF; CDR3 DNA: TGTGCCTGGTCCCTATCCCGGGACAGGGCCTACACCTTC
V gene: TRBV27; J gene: TRBJ1-1; D gene: NA; clone size: few; CDR3 protein: CASGDSMNTEAFF; CDR3 DNA: TGTGCCAGCGGAGACAGCATGAACACTGAAGCTTTCTTT
V gene: TRBV28; J gene: TRBJ2-2; D gene: NA; clone size: NA; CDR3 protein: CASTLGQARTGELFF; CDR3 DNA: TGTGCCAGCACCCTAGGGCAGGCGAGGACCGGGGAGCTGTTTTTT
V gene: TRBV5-1; J gene: TRBJ2-3; D gene: NA; clone size: NA; CDR3 protein: CASSSRPDSQYF; CDR3 DNA: TGCGCCAGCAGCAGCCGGCCCGATTCGCAGTATTTT
V gene: TRBV9; J gene: TRBJ2-1; D gene: NA; clone size: NA; CDR3 protein: CASSVASVYNEQFF; CDR3 DNA: TGTGCCAGCAGCGTAGCCTCCGTATACAATGAGCAGTTCTTC
V gene: TRBV7-9; J gene: TRBJ1-4; D gene: NA; clone size: NA; CDR3 protein: CASSFAGGEKLFF; CDR3 DNA: TGTGCCAGCAGCTTCGCAGGAGGTGAAAAACTGTTTTTT
V gene: TRBV27; J gene: TRBJ1-2; D gene: NA; clone size: once; CDR3 protein: CASSLLGSYGYTF; CDR3 DNA: TGTGCCAGCAGTTTATTAGGGTCCTATGGCTACACCTTC
V gene: TRBV4-1; J gene: TRBJ2-3; D gene: TRBD2; clone size: NA; CDR3 protein: CASSQGLAGATDTQYF; CDR3 DNA: TGCGCCAGCAGCCAAGGGCTAGCGGGAGCCACAGATACGCAGTATTTT
V gene: TRBV14; J gene: TRBJ2-1; D gene: TRBD2; clone size: NA; CDR3 protein: CASSHSGMGVDEQFF; CDR3 DNA: TGTGCCAGCAGTCATAGCGGGATGGGCGTAGATGAGCAGTTCTTC
V gene: TRBV20-1; J gene: TRBJ1-1; D gene: NA; clone size: NA; CDR3 protein: CSARENTEAFF; CDR3 DNA: TGCAGTGCTAGAGAGAACACTGAAGCTTTCTTT
V gene: TRBV7-8; J gene: TRBJ2-5; D gene: NA; clone size: NA; CDR3 protein: CASSGGQLETQYF; CDR3 DNA: TGTGCCAGCAGCGGAGGACAGCTGGAGACCCAGTACTTC
V gene: TRBV11-2; J gene: TRBJ1-5; D gene: NA; clone size: NA; CDR3 protein: CASSLRSGHQPQHF; CDR3 DNA: TGTGCCAGCAGCTTACGTTCAGGGCACCAGCCCCAGCATTTT
V gene: TRBV10-3; J gene: TRBJ1-1; D gene: NA; clone size: NA; CDR3 protein: CAISGNTGTEAFF; CDR3 DNA: TGTGCCATCAGTGGAAACACCGGCACTGAAGCTTTCTTT
V gene: TRBV7-9; J gene: TRBJ2-5; D gene: NA; clone size: NA; CDR3 protein: CASTLGRPGGNETQYF; CDR3 DNA: TGTGCCAGCACCCTCGGGAGACCCGGAGGAAATGAGACCCAGTACTTC
V gene: TRBV5-3; J gene: TRBJ1-2; D gene: TRBD1; clone size: NA; CDR3 protein: CARSLRTGDAYVYGYTF; CDR3 DNA: TGTGCCAGAAGCTTGAGGACAGGGGACGCATATGTATATGGCTACACCTTC
V gene: TRBV5-1; J gene: TRBJ2-6; D gene: NA; clone size: NA; CDR3 protein: CASSLAQQDPSGANVLTF; CDR3 DNA: TGCGCCAGCAGCTTGGCGCAACAGGACCCCTCTGGGGCCAACGTCCTGACTTTC
V gene: TRBV21-1; J gene: TRBJ2-7; D gene: NA; clone size: NA; CDR3 protein: CASSNMYRLNEQYF; CDR3 DNA: TGTGCCAGCAGCAATATGTACAGGTTGAACGAGCAGTACTTC
V gene: TRBV28; J gene: TRBJ2-7; D gene: NA; clone size: NA; CDR3 protein: CASSWRGEQYF; CDR3 DNA: TGTGCCAGCAGCTGGAGAGGCGAGCAGTACTTC
V gene: TRBV12-2; J gene: TRBJ2-5; D gene: NA; clone size: NA; CDR3 protein: CASRFPTGTGEETQYF; CDR3 DNA: TGTGCAAGTCGCTTTCCGACGGGTACAGGGGAAGAGACCCAGTACTTC
V gene: TRBV4-1; J gene: TRBJ1-1; D gene: NA; clone size: NA; CDR3 protein: CASSRPNTEAFF; CDR3 DNA: TGCGCCAGCAGCCGCCCGAACACTGAAGCTTTCTTT
V gene: TRBV29-1; J gene: TRBJ1-2; D gene: NA; clone size: NA; CDR3 protein: CSVEQQNYGYTF; CDR3 DNA: TGCAGCGTTGAACAACAGAACTATGGCTACACCTTC
V gene: TRBV4-3; J gene: TRBJ2-2; D gene: NA; clone size: NA; CDR3 protein: CASSPNGGAGELFF; CDR3 DNA: TGCGCCAGCAGCCCGAACGGGGGCGCCGGGGAGCTGTTTTTT
V gene: TRBV28; J gene: TRBJ1-5; D gene: NA; clone size: NA; CDR3 protein: CASSTNQPQHF; CDR3 DNA: TGTGCCAGCAGTACCAATCAGCCCCAGCATTTT
V gene: TRBV5-1; J gene: TRBJ2-5; D gene: TRBD2; clone size: NA; CDR3 protein: CASSHSRLAGPQGTQYF; CDR3 DNA: TGCGCCAGCAGCCATTCCCGACTAGCGGGGCCCCAAGGGACCCAGTACTTC
V gene: TRBV2; J gene: TRBJ1-1; D gene: NA; clone size: NA; CDR3 protein: CASRGTGNTEAFF; CDR3 DNA: TGTGCCAGCAGAGGTACAGGGAACACTGAAGCTTTCTTT
V gene: TRBV4-3; J gene: TRBJ1-2; D gene: NA; clone size: NA; CDR3 protein: CASSQESAGNYGYTF; CDR3 DNA: TGCGCCAGCAGCCAAGAATCGGCCGGGAACTATGGCTACACCTTC
V gene: TRBV29-1; J gene: TRBJ2-7; D gene: TRBD2; clone size: NA; CDR3 protein: CSVAVTSGSRTVYEQYF; CDR3 DNA: TGCAGCGTTGCCGTGACTAGCGGGAGTCGAACGGTCTACGAGCAGTACTTC
V gene: TRBV7-2; J gene: TRBJ2-1; D gene: NA; clone size: NA; CDR3 protein: CASSSWDEQFF; CDR3 DNA: TGTGCCAGCAGCTCCTGGGATGAGCAGTTCTTC
V gene: TRBV4-3; J gene: TRBJ2-3; D gene: TRBD2; clone size: NA; CDR3 protein: CASSQGVSGVDTQYF; CDR3 DNA: TGCGCCAGCAGCCAAGGAGTTAGCGGGGTCGATACGCAGTATTTT
V gene: TRBV4-3; J gene: TRBJ1-2; D gene: NA; clone size: NA; CDR3 protein: CASSQELIRGNYGYTF; CDR3 DNA: TGCGCCAGCAGCCAAGAACTCATTAGAGGGAACTATGGCTACACCTTC
V gene: TRBV2; J gene: TRBJ2-4; D gene: TRBD1; clone size: once; CDR3 protein: CASSEAPGTALAKNIQYF; CDR3 DNA: TGTGCCAGCAGTGAAGCCCCCGGGACAGCACTAGCCAAAAACATTCAGTACTTC
V gene: TRBV9; J gene: TRBJ1-2; D gene: NA; clone size: NA; CDR3 protein: CASSARESPGGGYTF; CDR3 DNA: TGTGCCAGCAGCGCAAGGGAGTCACCTGGGGGTGGCTACACCTTC
V gene: TRBV5-6; J gene: TRBJ1-2; D gene: TRBD1; clone size: NA; CDR3 protein: CASSSTAIDRGLYGDYTF; CDR3 DNA: TGTGCCAGCAGCTCCACCGCTATAGACAGGGGCCTCTATGGTGACTACACCTTC
V gene: TRBV9; J gene: TRBJ2-2; D gene: TRBD2; clone size: NA; CDR3 protein: CASSVVSLAGTGELFF; CDR3 DNA: TGTGCCAGCAGCGTAGTGAGCCTAGCGGGCACCGGGGAGCTGTTTTTT
V gene: TRBV30; J gene: TRBJ2-7; D gene: NA; clone size: NA; CDR3 protein: CAWTDTYEQYF; CDR3 DNA: TGTGCCTGGACAGATACCTACGAGCAGTACTTC